One and the same sample provided the 25 T cell receptor beta chains below, sequenced in a study of tumor and adjacent non-tumor tissue in lung cancer. This sample's RNA came from whole unsorted tissue. A modified ARM-PCR protocol with three rounds of nested PCR amplified TCRbeta. MiXCR, applied by TCRdb to the multiplex PCR reads, yields one record per CDR3 protein. The sample lists about 110,000 distinct CDR3 sequences; over 70% were seen once. The sequenced sample was lung tumor tissue. All receptors derive from a man in his sixties or seventies with non-small cell lung cancer.

Comment on this clonotype: The germline gene is not matched at one end of the junction; a read error may be the cause. The chain employs TRBV28 and TRBJ2-2; tentatively, D is TRBD1 (6 bases). The germline CDR1 and CDR2 sequences are MDHEN and SYDVKM. This CDR3 is 16 amino acids long. The chain's CDR3 is CASSSINSGDPGELFF. The DNA for the CDR3 is TGTGCCAGCAGTTCGATCAACTCAGGGGATCCCGGGGAGTTGTTTTTT.

With regard to this clonotype: This may arise from a read error, as a much more abundant clone is one base away. The CDR3 coding sequence is TGTGCCAGCAGCTTAGCTAGCGGGGGGGCTTACAATGAGCATTTCTTC. It specifies CASSLASGGAYNEHFF. V gene TRBV7-8 combines with J gene TRBJ2-1; 11 bases agree with TRBD2. This CDR3 is 16 amino acids long. Germline V lookup: CDR1 SGHVS, CDR2 FQNEAQ.

A remark on this clonotype: The conserved final phenylalanine or tryptophan is absent from the CDR3, which likely points to a read error. The chain is built from TRBV29-1 and TRBJ2-1; 7 bases agree with TRBD2. Germline V gene lookup returns CDR1 SQVTM and CDR2 ANQGSEA. The ends lost 6 bases at V and 3 bases at J; junction bases unmatched: 8. The CDR3 contains 14 residues. The CDR3 here is CSVGLVRGYNEQFL. In DNA, the CDR3 is TGCAGCGTCGGACTAGTGAGAGGCTACAATGAGCAGTTCTTA.

A remark on this clonotype: At one end, the junction sequence differs from germline, possibly due to a read error. The chain couples TRBV6-5 to TRBJ1-1; D perhaps matches TRBD1 (5 bases). The CDR3 runs to 13 residues. The germline CDR1 and CDR2 sequences are MNHEY and SVGAGI. CDR3 loop: CVSSYSAGKGDFF. CDR3 nucleotides: TGTGTCAGCAGTTACTCGGCAGGGAAAGGAGATTTCTTT.

A note on this clonotype: One end of the junction is discordant with germline, which a read error may explain. The chain has TRBV11-2 and TRBJ1-6; no clear D. In germline, CDR1 is SGHAT, CDR2 FQNNGV. This CDR3 contains 15 residues. The CDR3 coding sequence is TGTGCCAGTATTTCCCAAAGCTCCTATAATTCATCCCTCCACTTT. Its translation: CASISQSSYNSSLHF.

CDR3 sequence (DNA): TGTGCAACCACCCCCCCAGGCGCCTCCTATGGCTACACCTTC. It yields the protein CATTPPGASYGYTF. The chain carries TRBV6-6 and TRBJ1-2; the D is unclear. The length of the CDR3 is 14 residues. From germline, CDR1 is MNHNY and CDR2 SVGAGI (reference sequence).

Remarks on this clonotype: A read error may account for a junction end that differs from germline. This rearrangement joins TRBV29-1 to TRBJ2-7; 13 nucleotides align to TRBD2. This CDR3 has 17 residues. Germline CDR1 SQVTM, CDR2 ANQGSEA. The chain's CDR3 is CSVEDTGLAGVSYEQYF. The CDR3 DNA is TGCAGTGTTGAAGATACTGGACTAGCGGGAGTATCCTACGAGCAGTACTTC.

This sequence joins TRBV5-6 and TRBJ2-5; D could derive from TRBD1 or TRBD2 (5 bases each). The V and J ends lost 5 bases and 7 bases respectively, with 18 bases between them. The CDR3 contains 14 residues. CDR1 is SGHDT and CDR2 is YYEEEE in the germline V gene. CDR3 in DNA: TGTGCCAGCAGTCTGTCAGCAGGGAGAAGGACCCAGTACTTC. It is translated as CASSLSAGRRTQYF.

As for this clonotype: The final CDR3 position lacks the conserved phenylalanine or tryptophan, pointing to a likely read error. The V call is TRBV30, the J call TRBJ1-6, with D perhaps matching TRBD1 (5 bases). The CDR3 has 9 residues. The germline CDR1 and CDR2 sequences are GTSNPN and SVGIG (reference sequence). The CDR3 nucleotides are TGTGTCTGGGGCCCTTCCCTCCACTAT. Protein: CVWGPSLHY.

Comment on this clonotype: One end of the junction is discordant with germline, which a read error may explain. The chain has TRBV11-1 and TRBJ1-1; 7 bases map to TRBD1. The CDR3 runs to 16 residues. Germline V lookup: CDR1 SGHAT, CDR2 FQDESV (reference sequence). The CDR3 DNA reads as TGTGCCAGCAGCTTGGGACAGTGGGGCGTAAACAATGAAGCTTTCTTT. This encodes CASSLGQWGVNNEAFF.

This clonotype was counted many times. J is TRBJ2-5 and V is TRBV20-1; D possibly matches TRBD1 or TRBD2 (6 bases each). The V end was cut by 2 bases, the J end by 0 bases, with 10 bases between. This CDR3 is built from 14 residues. Germline-derived CDR1 and CDR2 are DFQATT and SNEGSKA (reference sequence). The CDR3 sequence: CSARYGGNQETQYF. Here the CDR3 DNA reads TGCAGTGCTAGATACGGGGGCAACCAAGAGACCCAGTACTTC.

Note on this clonotype: The junction does not match germline at one end; this may be a read error. This chain links TRBV29-1 with TRBJ2-1; a weak D match, TRBD2 (6 bases). CDR1 SQVTM and CDR2 ANQGSEA come from the germline V gene. The CDR3 loop spans 15 amino acids. The DNA for the CDR3 is TGCAGCGCCAAGCTAATCCGGACGGACTACAATGATCAGTGCTTC. Translating it yields CSAKLIRTDYNDQCF.

For this clonotype: An end of the junction does not agree with germline; a read error may underlie this. The chain has TRBV6-4 and TRBJ1-2, with TRBD1 matching 8 bases. The germline CDR1 and CDR2 sequences are MRHNA and SNTAGT. CDR3 size: 14 residues. The CDR3 nucleotides are TGTGCCAGCGGTGACTCCACCGGGACAGGCTTTTTGACCTTC. It yields the protein CASGDSTGTGFLTF.

This clonotype came up a few times. The chain employs TRBV6-1 and TRBJ1-6; 7 nucleotides match TRBD1. Germline V gives CDR1 MNHNS, CDR2 SASEGT. V lost 7 bases and J lost 13; bases outside the gene matches: 16. This CDR3 is built from 15 residues. CDR3 region: CASTDATGPPGPLHF. Written as DNA, the CDR3 is TGTGCCAGCACCGATGCGACAGGGCCGCCCGGGCCCCTCCACTTT.

For this clonotype: Relative to the germline gene, one junction end is altered; a read error may explain this. The chain couples TRBV6-1 to TRBJ1-5; D possibly corresponds to TRBD1 (6 bases). Germline CDR1 is MNHNS and CDR2 is SASEGT. The CDR3 covers 16 residues. Written as DNA, the CDR3 is TGTGCCAGCAGTAAACTTTCGGGGGGCGCTCATCAGCCCCAACATTTT. Translated, it gives CASSKLSGGAHQPQHF.

About this clonotype itself: The conserved final phenylalanine or tryptophan is absent from the CDR3, which likely points to a read error. The limits of the CDR3 on the DNA are not certain, so only TCRdb's listed CDR3 is given. This chain uses TRBV12-3 or TRBV12-4 with TRBJ2-3. The CDR3 spans 11 residues, counting both ends. CDR3 residues: CASNIKDTQYL.

In regard to this clonotype: One junction end does not reproduce the germline sequence, and a read error may be involved. The chain carries TRBV6-2 or TRBV6-3 and TRBJ2-5, with TRBD1 as a possible D gene (6 bases). The CDR3 is 16 amino acids. The germline V gene has CDR1 MNHEY and CDR2 SVGEGT. The CDR3 here is CTSSYHVQGPQETQYF. The CDR3 DNA is TGTACCAGCAGTTACCACGTACAGGGCCCCCAAGAGACCCAGTACTTC.

This clonotype was detected many times. V usage is TRBV6-4 and J usage is TRBJ2-1, with TRBD2 matching over 8 bases. After removal of 5 bases from V and 4 bases from J, the junction contained 7 bases not matched to a gene. The CDR3 consists of 15 residues. The germline CDR1 and CDR2 sequences are MRHNA and SNTAGT. The CDR3 DNA reads TGTGCCAGCAGTCGGTTAGCGGGACTATACAATGAGCAGTTCTTC. Protein: CASSRLAGLYNEQFF.

Ten or more counts support this clonotype. The chain employs TRBV7-6 and TRBJ1-2; 8 bases are a match to TRBD1. The CDR3 sequence is 15 residues long. Germline V CDR1 and CDR2: SGHVS, FNYEAQ. V shed 1 base and J 2 bases; nucleotides not matched to a gene: 3. CDR3 residues: CASSLGGTGNYGYTF. In nucleotides, the CDR3 is TGTGCCAGCAGCTTAGGCGGGACAGGAAACTATGGCTACACCTTC.

For the CDR3, the DNA is TGTGCCAGCAGCGAGCAGGGCCGCAATCAGCCCCAGTATTTT. Residues: CASSEQGRNQPQYF. V and J are TRBV5-4 and TRBJ1-5, with D maybe TRBD1 (5 bases). With the DNA end fitting TRBJ2-3 better, the J assignment may be wrong. The length of the CDR3 is 14 residues. CDR1 is SGHNT and CDR2 is YYREEE in the germline V gene (reference sequence).

The CDR3 spells CASRFSVNTEAFF. The CDR3 DNA reads TGTGCCAGTAGGTTCAGCGTGAACACTGAAGCTTTCTTT. The rearrangement uses TRBV11-3 and TRBJ1-1; D is uncertain. The CDR3 consists of 13 residues. V was cut by 9 bases and J by 0 bases, with 11 bases left in between. Germline V gene sequence: CDR1 SGHNT, CDR2 YENEEA.

This clonotype has a count of ten or more. This chain connects TRBV5-4 to TRBJ1-1; D is unresolved. The CDR3 loop spans 15 amino acids. The V end was cut by 4 bases, the J end by 0 bases, with 13 bases between. Germline CDR1 and CDR2: SGHNT and YYREEE (reference sequence). The chain's CDR3 is CASSLGMGMNTEAFF. The CDR3, as DNA: TGTGCCAGCAGCCTAGGGATGGGGATGAACACTGAAGCTTTCTTT.

Worth noting for this clonotype: Germline is not matched at one junction end, which may reflect a read error. This sequence joins TRBV29-1 and TRBJ2-3; D is ambiguous. Germline V gene lookup returns CDR1 SQVTM and CDR2 ANQGSEA. The CDR3 sequence is 14 residues long. CDR3 sequence: CNVDRAYSTDTQYF. DNA of the CDR3: TGCAACGTTGATAGAGCGTATAGCACAGATACGCAGTATTTT.

As to this clonotype: At one boundary the junction diverges from the germline segment, which might be a read error. Written as DNA, the CDR3 is TGTGTCAGCAGTTATGTTCAGCTGGCTCTTTTCTATGGCTACACCTTC. Its translation is CVSSYVQLALFYGYTF. The chain joins TRBV6-5 to TRBJ1-2; D is uncertain. The germline CDR1 and CDR2 sequences are MNHEY and SVGAGI. This CDR3 is built from 16 residues.

The DNA for the CDR3 is TGTGCCAGCAGCATAGGGGGTAGGGACAGGTACAATGAGCAGTTCTTC. This sequence encodes CASSIGGRDRYNEQFF. The J gene is TRBJ2-1, the V gene TRBV11-2; 8 bases map to TRBD1. V dropped 5 bases and J dropped 4; count of bases not matched to a gene: 10. The CDR3 consists of 16 residues. Germline values: CDR1 SGHAT, CDR2 FQNNGV.